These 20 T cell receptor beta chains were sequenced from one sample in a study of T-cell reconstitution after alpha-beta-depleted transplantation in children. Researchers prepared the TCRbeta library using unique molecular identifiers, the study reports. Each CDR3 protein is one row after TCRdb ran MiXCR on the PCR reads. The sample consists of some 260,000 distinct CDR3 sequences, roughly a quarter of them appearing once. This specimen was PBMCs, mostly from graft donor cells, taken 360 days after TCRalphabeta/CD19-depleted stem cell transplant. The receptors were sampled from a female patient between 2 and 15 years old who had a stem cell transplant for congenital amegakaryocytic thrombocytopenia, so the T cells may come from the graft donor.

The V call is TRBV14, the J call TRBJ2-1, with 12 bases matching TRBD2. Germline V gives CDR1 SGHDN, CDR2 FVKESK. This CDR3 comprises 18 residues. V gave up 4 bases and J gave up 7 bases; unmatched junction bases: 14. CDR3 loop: CASSRIRKTSGGSNEQFF. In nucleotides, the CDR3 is TGTGCCAGCAGCCGGATACGAAAAACTAGCGGGGGGAGTAATGAGCAGTTCTTC.

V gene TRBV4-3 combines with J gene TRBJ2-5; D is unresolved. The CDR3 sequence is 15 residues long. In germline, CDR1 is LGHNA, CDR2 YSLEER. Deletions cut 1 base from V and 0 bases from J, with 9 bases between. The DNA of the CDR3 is TGCGCCAGCAGCCAAGCGCTGACGTACCAAGAGACCCAGTACTTC. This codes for CASSQALTYQETQYF.

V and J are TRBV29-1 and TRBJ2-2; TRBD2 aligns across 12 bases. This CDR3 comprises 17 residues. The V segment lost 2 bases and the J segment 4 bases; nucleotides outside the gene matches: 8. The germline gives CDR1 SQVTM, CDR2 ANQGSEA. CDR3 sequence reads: CSVERPSGRGSTGELFF. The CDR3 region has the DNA TGCAGCGTTGAACGCCCTAGCGGGAGGGGGAGCACCGGGGAGCTGTTTTTT.

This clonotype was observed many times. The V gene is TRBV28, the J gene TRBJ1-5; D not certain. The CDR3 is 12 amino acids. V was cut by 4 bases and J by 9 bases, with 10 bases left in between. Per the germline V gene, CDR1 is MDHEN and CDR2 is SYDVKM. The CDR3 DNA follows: TGTGCCAGCAGTTCCCCGGCCTGGCCCCAGCATTTT. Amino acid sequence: CASSSPAWPQHF.

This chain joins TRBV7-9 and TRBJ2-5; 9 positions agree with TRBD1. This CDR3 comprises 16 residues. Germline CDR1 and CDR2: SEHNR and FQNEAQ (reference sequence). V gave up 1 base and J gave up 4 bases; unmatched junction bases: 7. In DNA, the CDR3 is TGTGCCAGCAGCTTAGGGATGGGACAGGGCCCAGAGACCCAGTACTTC. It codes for CASSLGMGQGPETQYF.

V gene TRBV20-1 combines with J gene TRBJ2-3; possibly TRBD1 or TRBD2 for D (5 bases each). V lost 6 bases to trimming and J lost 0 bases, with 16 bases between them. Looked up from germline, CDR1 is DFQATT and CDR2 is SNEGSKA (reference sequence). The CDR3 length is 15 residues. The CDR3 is CSATPGTESTDTQYF. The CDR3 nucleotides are TGCAGTGCCACCCCCGGGACGGAGAGCACAGATACGCAGTATTTT.

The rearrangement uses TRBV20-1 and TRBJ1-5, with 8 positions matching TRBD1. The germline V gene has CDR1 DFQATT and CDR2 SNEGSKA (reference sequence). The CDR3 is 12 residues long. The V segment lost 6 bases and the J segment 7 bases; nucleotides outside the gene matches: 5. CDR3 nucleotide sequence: TGCAGTGCGGGAGCAGGGGGCCAGCCCCAGCATTTT. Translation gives CSAGAGGQPQHF.

CDR3 bases: TGTGCCATCAGTGAGTCTCGGACGGGATTGAACACTGAAGCTTTCTTT. It codes for CAISESRTGLNTEAFF. V usage is TRBV10-3 and J usage is TRBJ1-1; no reliable D call. The CDR3 sequence is 16 residues long. The V and J ends lost 0 bases and 0 bases respectively, with 11 bases between them. The germline gives CDR1 ENHRY, CDR2 SYGVKD.

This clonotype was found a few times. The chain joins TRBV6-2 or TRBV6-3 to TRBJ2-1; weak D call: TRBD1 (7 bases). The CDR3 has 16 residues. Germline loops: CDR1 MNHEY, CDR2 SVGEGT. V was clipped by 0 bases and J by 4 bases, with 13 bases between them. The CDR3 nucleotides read TGTGCCAGCAGTTACTCGCGCAGGGGGGTATACAATGAGCAGTTCTTC. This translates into CASSYSRRGVYNEQFF.

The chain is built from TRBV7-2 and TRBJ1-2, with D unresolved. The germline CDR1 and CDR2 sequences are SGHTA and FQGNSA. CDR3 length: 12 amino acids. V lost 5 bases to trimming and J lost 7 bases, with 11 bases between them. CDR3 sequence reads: CASSLRWSGYTF. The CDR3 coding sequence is TGTGCCAGCAGCCTCCGGTGGAGTGGCTACACCTTC.

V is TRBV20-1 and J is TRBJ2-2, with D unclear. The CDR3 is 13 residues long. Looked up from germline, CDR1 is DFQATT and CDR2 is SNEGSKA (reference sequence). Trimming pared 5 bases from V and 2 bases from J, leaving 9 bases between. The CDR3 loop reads CSALKVNTGELFF. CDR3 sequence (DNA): TGCAGTGCTTTAAAGGTTAACACCGGGGAGCTGTTTTTT.

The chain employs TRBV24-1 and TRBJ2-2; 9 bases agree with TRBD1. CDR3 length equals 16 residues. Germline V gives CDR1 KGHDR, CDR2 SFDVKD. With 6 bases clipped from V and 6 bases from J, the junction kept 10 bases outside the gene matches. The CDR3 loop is CATSKPGTGRPGELFF. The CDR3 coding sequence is TGTGCCACCAGTAAGCCCGGGACAGGGCGCCCCGGGGAGCTGTTTTTT.

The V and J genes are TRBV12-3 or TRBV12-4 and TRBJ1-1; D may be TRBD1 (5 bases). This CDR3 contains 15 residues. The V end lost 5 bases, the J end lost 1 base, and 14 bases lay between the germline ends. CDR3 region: CASSGAGRKNTEAFF. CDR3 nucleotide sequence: TGTGCCAGCAGTGGGGCGGGACGGAAGAACACTGAAGCTTTCTTT.

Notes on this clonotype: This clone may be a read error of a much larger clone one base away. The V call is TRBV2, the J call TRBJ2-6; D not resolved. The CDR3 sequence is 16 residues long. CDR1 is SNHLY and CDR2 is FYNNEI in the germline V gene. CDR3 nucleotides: TGTGGCAGCAGTGATCGGGTCCGCTCTGGGGCCAACGTCCTGACTTTC. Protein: CGSSDRVRSGANVLTF.

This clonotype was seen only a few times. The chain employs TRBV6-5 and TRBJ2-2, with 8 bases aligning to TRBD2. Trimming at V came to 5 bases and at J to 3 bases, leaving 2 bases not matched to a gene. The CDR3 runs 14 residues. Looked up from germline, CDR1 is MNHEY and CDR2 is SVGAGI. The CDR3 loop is CASSLLADTGELFF. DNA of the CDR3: TGTGCCAGCAGTCTACTAGCGGACACCGGGGAGCTGTTTTTT.

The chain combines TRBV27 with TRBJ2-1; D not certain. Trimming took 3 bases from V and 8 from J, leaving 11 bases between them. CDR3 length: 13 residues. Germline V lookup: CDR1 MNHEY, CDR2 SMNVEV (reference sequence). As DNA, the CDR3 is TGTGCCAGCAGTTTTGCCCCCCCCTATGAGCAGTTCTTC. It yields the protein CASSFAPPYEQFF.

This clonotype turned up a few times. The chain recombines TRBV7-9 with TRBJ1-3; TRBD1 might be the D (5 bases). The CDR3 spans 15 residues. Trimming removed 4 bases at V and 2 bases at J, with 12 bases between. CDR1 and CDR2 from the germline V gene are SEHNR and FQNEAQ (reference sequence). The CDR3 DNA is TGTGCCAGCAGCTCAACGCAGGGAACTGGAAACACCATATATTTT. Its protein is CASSSTQGTGNTIYF.

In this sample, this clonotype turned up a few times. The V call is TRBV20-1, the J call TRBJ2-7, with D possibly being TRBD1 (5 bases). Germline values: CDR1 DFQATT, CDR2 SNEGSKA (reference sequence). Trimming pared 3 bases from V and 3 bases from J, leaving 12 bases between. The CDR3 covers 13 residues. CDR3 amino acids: CSARIDSNYEQYF. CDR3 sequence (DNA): TGCAGTGCTAGGATCGACAGTAACTACGAGCAGTACTTC.

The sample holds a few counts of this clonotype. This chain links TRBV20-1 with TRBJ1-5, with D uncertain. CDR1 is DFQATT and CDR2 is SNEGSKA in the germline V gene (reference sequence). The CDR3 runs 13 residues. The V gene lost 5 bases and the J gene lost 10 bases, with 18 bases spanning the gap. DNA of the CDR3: TGCAGTGCTCGCCCACTCAAGAACGGCCCCCAGCATTTT. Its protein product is CSARPLKNGPQHF.

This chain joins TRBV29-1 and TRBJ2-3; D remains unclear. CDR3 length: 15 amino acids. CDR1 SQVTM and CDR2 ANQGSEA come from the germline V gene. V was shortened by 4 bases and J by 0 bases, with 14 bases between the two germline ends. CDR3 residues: CSVAYPFGSTDTQYF. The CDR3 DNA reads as TGCAGCGTTGCATACCCTTTCGGTAGCACAGATACGCAGTATTTT.